The source of this T cell receptor beta chain is a study of shared clonotypes between healthy human individuals. In the study's own analysis: ImmunoSEQ only sent back junction sequences with no quality scores, so filtering was done differently. Assay used: immunoSEQ multiplex PCR; TCRdb lists only in-frame clones, some missing. That table furnishes V, J and clone size, whereas the DNA furnished D and trimming. The profile shows some 2.1 million clones, 90% to 95% of them singletons. Germline V CDR1 and CDR2: MGHDK, SYGVNS. V lost 4 bases and J lost 6, with 12 bases in between. The CDR3 consists of 13 residues.

The origin of this receptor is a young man in good health. The chain combines TRBV25-1 with TRBJ1-1, with D hard to call. The sample taken for sequencing was naive CD4+ T cells sorted from blood. Sample subset: CD45RA+ positively selected. CDR3 in DNA: TGTGCCAGCAGTGGCCTCAGCGGGGCTGAAGCTTTCTTT. Translating it yields CASSGLSGAEAFF.